This T cell receptor beta chain was profiled in a study of shared clonotypes between healthy human individuals. Germline loops: CDR1 KGHSH, CDR2 LQKENI. V shed 2 bases and J shed 8 bases, with 9 bases lying between them. The CDR3 loop spans 12 amino acids. It was at deep level that the assay was run. Several immunoSEQ 96-well plates shared each subset's DNA, each plate a replicate. Method: immunoSEQ multiplex PCR; TCRdb's copy keeps in-frame clones and lacks some. The sample carries fewer than 550,000 clones, 75% to 80% recorded once. Roughly 81 million PBMCs per unsorted sample were used for genomic DNA. This clone was counted a few times.

This TCR came from a woman aged 35 to 49 in good health. Some clones in this sample may be carry-over from other donors' samples. The J gene is TRBJ1-1, the V gene TRBV18; D call uncertain. The sequenced material came from PBMCs. The CDR3: CASSPDRAEAFF. Here the CDR3 DNA reads TGTGCCAGCTCACCAGATCGGGCGGAAGCTTTCTTT.